Listed below are T cell receptor beta chains from one sample, sequenced in a study of blood T cells in healthy people across ages. TCRdb reanalysed the 5' RACE reads using MiXCR and keeps one entry per CDR3 protein. The sample contains around 870,000 distinct CDR3 sequences, 29% of which appear only once. Sample: blood. All receptors derive from a woman of 80 years or more in good health. Each CDR3 is given with its conserved first and last residue. A D gene is named only where the DNA matches it firmly. A clone size is listed for some rows: how often the clone was seen (once, few, many), or a class if it is expanded.

J gene,V gene,clone size,D gene,CDR3 DNA,CDR3 protein
TRBJ1-3,TRBV11-2,few,.,TGTGCCAGCAGCTTAGGAGGCTGGGGACCTGGAAACACCATATATTTT,CASSLGGWGPGNTIYF
TRBJ1-5,TRBV12-3/TRBV12-4,many,TRBD1,TGTGCCAGCAGTTTGGACAGGGGAGGGGATCAGCCCCAGCATTTT,CASSLDRGGDQPQHF
TRBJ2-5,TRBV9,many,.,TGTGCCAGCAGCGTAGGGGGGGACACATTCCAAGAGACCCAGTACTTC,CASSVGGDTFQETQYF
TRBJ1-1,TRBV5-6,.,TRBD1,TGTGCCAGCAGCTTGGCTAACAGGGGCATGAACACTGAAGCTTTCTTT,CASSLANRGMNTEAFF
TRBJ2-2,TRBV29-1,few,.,TGCAGCGTGTCGGTACCTGCGAACACCGGGGAGCTGTTTTTT,CSVSVPANTGELFF
TRBJ2-5,TRBV20-1,many,TRBD1,TGCAGTGCGGGGGACAGGTCTCAAGAGACCCAGTACTTC,CSAGDRSQETQYF
TRBJ2-7,TRBV6-5,many,.,TGTGCCAGCAGTTACTGGACAAGGTTAGGTGAGCAGTACTTC,CASSYWTRLGEQYF
TRBJ1-5,TRBV7-2,few,TRBD1,TGTGCCAGCAGCTTTACAGGGGGCGGAAGCAATCAGCCCCAGCATTTT,CASSFTGGGSNQPQHF
TRBJ1-3,TRBV5-1,.,.,TGCGCCAGCAGAAGTGAGAGCTCTGGAAACACCATATATTTT,CASRSESSGNTIYF
TRBJ2-5,TRBV13,many,TRBD1,TGTGCCAGCAGCTGGCGGGGACAGGGCCCCGGACAGTACTTC,CASSWRGQGPGQYF
TRBJ2-5,TRBV11-1,many,.,TGTGCCAGCAAACCTAGCCCTCGAGGGTTGGAGGAGACCCAGTACTTC,CASKPSPRGLEETQYF
TRBJ2-3,TRBV6-2/TRBV6-3,.,.,TGTGCCAGCAGATACTACGTGACAGATACGCAGTATTTT,CASRYYVTDTQYF
TRBJ2-3,TRBV13,many,.,TGTGCCAGCAGCCCAGCTTTTTCCGTAGATACGCAGTATTTT,CASSPAFSVDTQYF
TRBJ1-2,TRBV7-9,few,.,TGTGCCAGCAGCTCCTCCGGGCAGCTTAACTATGGCTACACCTTC,CASSSSGQLNYGYTF
TRBJ2-3,TRBV6-4,.,TRBD2,TGTGCCGGCAGTCCTCCTCCGGGACGGACTAGCGGGAGTAAGGGGACAGATACGCAGTATTTT,CAGSPPPGRTSGSKGTDTQYF
TRBJ2-1,TRBV24-1,.,.,TGTGCCACCAGTCTCTGGGAGACAAGGGTTGAGCAGTTCTTC,CATSLWETRVEQFF
TRBJ1-6,TRBV2,.,TRBD1,TGTGCCGGTACCAAGAACAGGGGGTCCTATAATTCACCCCTCCACTTT,CAGTKNRGSYNSPLHF
TRBJ2-6,TRBV4-1,many,TRBD1,TGCGCCAGCAGCTATCAACAGGGGGCCGGAGGGGCCAACGTCCTGACTTTC,CASSYQQGAGGANVLTF
TRBJ2-5,TRBV7-9,once,.,TGTGCCATTGAACCAGGGTTTCAAGAGACCCAGTACTTC,CAIEPGFQETQYF
TRBJ2-7,TRBV4-1,.,TRBD2,TGCGCCAGCAGCCCGAGACTAGCGGGGGGCCAGTACGAGCAGTACTTC,CASSPRLAGGQYEQYF
TRBJ2-3,TRBV30,few,TRBD2,TGTGCCAGGACTAGCGGGGGGGCCGCCACGCAGTATTTT,CARTSGGAATQYF
TRBJ2-5,TRBV28,.,TRBD2,TGTGCCAGCAGTTTGCTAGCGGGGGGCCCCCACCAAGAGACCCAGTACTTC,CASSLLAGGPHQETQYF
TRBJ2-7,TRBV6-2/TRBV6-3,many,TRBD1,TGTGCCAGCAGTGACCGGGACAGGGGGCAGGAGCAGTACTTC,CASSDRDRGQEQYF
TRBJ2-7,TRBV7-7,many,.,TGTGCTAGCAGCTTAAAGACAAAAACCACCTACGAGCAGTACTTC,CASSLKTKTTYEQYF
TRBJ2-3,TRBV6-5,many,.,TGTGCCAGCAGCAAACGGGGCAGAAGCACAGATACGCAGTATTTT,CASSKRGRSTDTQYF
TRBJ2-5,TRBV11-3,.,.,TGTGCCAGCGGCTTAGGGGGGTCTAACCAAGAGACCCAGTACTTC,CASGLGGSNQETQYF
TRBJ1-2,TRBV2,.,.,TGTGCCAGCAGTGAAGCGGGGGGGCCAGCTAACTATGGCTACACCTTC,CASSEAGGPANYGYTF
TRBJ2-3,TRBV21-1,few,.,TGTGCCCGTTTAAATAGTGGGACAGGGGTTATGAGCACAGATACGCAGTATTTT,CARLNSGTGVMSTDTQYF
TRBJ1-5,TRBV6-2/TRBV6-3,.,.,TGTGCCAGCAGTTTCTACAATACCCAGCCCCAGCATTTT,CASSFYNTQPQHF
TRBJ2-2,TRBV5-1,few,.,TGCGCCAGCAGCCCTTTGGCAGCTTCGAACACCGGGGAGCTGTTTTTT,CASSPLAASNTGELFF
TRBJ2-3,TRBV12-3/TRBV12-4,.,.,TGTGCCAGCAGTTTCGGACTCCTAATAAGAACAGATACGCAGTATTTT,CASSFGLLIRTDTQYF
TRBJ2-7,TRBV5-1,.,.,TGCGCCAGCAGCACTCCTTCCGCGGCAGGGGGGGAATCCTACGAGCAGTACTTC,CASSTPSAAGGESYEQYF
TRBJ2-1,TRBV28,few,TRBD2,TGTGCCAGCAGTTTTCGCGGGAGGGCATTAGAGCAGTTCTTC,CASSFRGRALEQFF
TRBJ2-3,TRBV4-3,many,TRBD2,TGCGCCAGCAGCCAAGAGCTGACTAGCGGGCATACGCAGTATTTT,CASSQELTSGHTQYF
TRBJ2-3,TRBV20-1,once,TRBD1,TGCAGTGCTCCCCGGGGACAGTCGGACACAGATACGCGGTATTTT,CSAPRGQSDTDTRYF
TRBJ1-3,TRBV7-8,.,.,TGTGCCAGCAGCTTAGCTCCGGGAGCCGCTGGAAACACCATATATTTT,CASSLAPGAAGNTIYF
TRBJ2-2,TRBV12-3/TRBV12-4,.,.,TGTGCCAGCAGTCTACCCGTTAGCTACACCGGGGAGCTGTTTTTT,CASSLPVSYTGELFF
TRBJ2-2,TRBV4-1,many,.,TGCGCCAGCAGCCCACTAGGGAACACCGGGGAGCTGTTTTTT,CASSPLGNTGELFF
TRBJ2-1,TRBV5-1,.,TRBD1,TGCGCCAGCAGCTTGGGGACAGGGGGCGAGCAGTTCTTC,CASSLGTGGEQFF
TRBJ1-4,TRBV27,.,TRBD1,TGTGCCAGCACCCTGAGGGGACAGACGAATGAAAAACTGTTTTTT,CASTLRGQTNEKLFF
TRBJ2-4,TRBV3-1,.,TRBD1,TGTGCCAGCAGCCACTACGGACAGGGGTCGGTACAGTACTTC,CASSHYGQGSVQYF
TRBJ2-3,TRBV24-1,few,.,TGTGCCACCGAAGGCCAGAGCACAGATACGCAGTATTTT,CATEGQSTDTQYF
TRBJ2-3,TRBV7-2,.,.,TGTGCCAGCAGGCACTCAGGGACCACAGATACGCAGTATTTT,CASRHSGTTDTQYF
TRBJ2-5,TRBV15,many,TRBD2,TGTGCCACCAGCAGAGATCGGGGGGGTGCAACGCAGGAGACCCAGTACTTC,CATSRDRGGATQETQYF
TRBJ2-7,TRBV20-1,.,TRBD2,TGCAGTGCTAGAATGGTCCCGGGGGGAAACAATGAGCAGTACTTC,CSARMVPGGNNEQYF
TRBJ2-5,TRBV28,many,.,TGTGCCAGCAGTTTTTCTCTAGAAGAGACCCAGTACTTC,CASSFSLEETQYF
TRBJ1-1,TRBV6-2/TRBV6-3,.,.,TGTGCCAGCAGTTCGCGACAGCGACGCGGCACTGAAGCTTTCTTT,CASSSRQRRGTEAFF
TRBJ2-4,TRBV20-1,few,.,TGCAGTGCTAGAGATTTGCGGACACCGACGGACAAAAACATTCAGTACTTC,CSARDLRTPTDKNIQYF
TRBJ1-2,TRBV6-1,many,.,TGTGCCAGCAGCGAGGTTAAGGCAGGGGCGTTTGGCTACACCTTC,CASSEVKAGAFGYTF
TRBJ2-7,TRBV4-1,.,TRBD1,TGCGCCAGCAGCGCCGGCAGGGGGCTGAACTACGAGCAGTACTTC,CASSAGRGLNYEQYF
TRBJ2-1,TRBV6-6,.,TRBD1,TGTGCCAGCAGCCCTGGCGGACAGGGACCCTACAATGAGCAGTTCTTC,CASSPGGQGPYNEQFF
TRBJ1-1,TRBV3-1,few,.,TGTGCCAGCAGCCAAGTAGGGGGCACTGAAGCTTTCTTT,CASSQVGGTEAFF
TRBJ2-1,TRBV5-1,.,TRBD2,TGCGCCAGCAGCTTGGCGGGGGGGGACGGGAATGAGCAGTTCTTC,CASSLAGGDGNEQFF
TRBJ2-3,TRBV12-3/TRBV12-4,.,.,TGTGCCAGCAGAAAATATCTCGACACTTATACGCAGTATTTT,CASRKYLDTYTQYF